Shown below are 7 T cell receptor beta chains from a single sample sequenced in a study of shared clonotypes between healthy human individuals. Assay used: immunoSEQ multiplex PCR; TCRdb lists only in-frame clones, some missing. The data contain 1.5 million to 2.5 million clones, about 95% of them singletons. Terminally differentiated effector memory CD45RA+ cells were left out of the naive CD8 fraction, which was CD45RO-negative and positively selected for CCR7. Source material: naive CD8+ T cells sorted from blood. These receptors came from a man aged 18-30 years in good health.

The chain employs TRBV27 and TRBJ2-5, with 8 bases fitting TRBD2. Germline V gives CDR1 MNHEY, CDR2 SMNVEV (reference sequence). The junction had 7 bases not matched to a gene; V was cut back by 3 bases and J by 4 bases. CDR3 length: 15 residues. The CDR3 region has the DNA TGTGCCAGCAGTTTGTGGAGGGCGGGGGGAGAGACCCAGTACTTC. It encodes CASSLWRAGGETQYF.

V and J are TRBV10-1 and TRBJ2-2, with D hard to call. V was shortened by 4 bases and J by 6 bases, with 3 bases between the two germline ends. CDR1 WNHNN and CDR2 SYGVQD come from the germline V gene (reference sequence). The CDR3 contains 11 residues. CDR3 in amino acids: CASSGPGELFF. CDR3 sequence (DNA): TGCGCCAGCAGTGGCCCCGGGGAGCTGTTTTTT.

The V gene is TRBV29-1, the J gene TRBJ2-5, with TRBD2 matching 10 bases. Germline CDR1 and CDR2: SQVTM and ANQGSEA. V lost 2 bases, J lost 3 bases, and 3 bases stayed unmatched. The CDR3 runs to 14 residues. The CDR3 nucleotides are TGCAGCGTTGAAAGTCTAGCGGGGGAAGAGACCCAGTACTTC. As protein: CSVESLAGEETQYF.

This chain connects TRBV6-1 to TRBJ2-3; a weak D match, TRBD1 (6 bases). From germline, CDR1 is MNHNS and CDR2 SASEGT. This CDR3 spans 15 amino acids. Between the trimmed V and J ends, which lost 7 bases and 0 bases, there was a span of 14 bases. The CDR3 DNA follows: TGTGCCAGCACCCAAGGGGGTGCTAGCACAGATACGCAGTATTTT. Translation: CASTQGGASTDTQYF.

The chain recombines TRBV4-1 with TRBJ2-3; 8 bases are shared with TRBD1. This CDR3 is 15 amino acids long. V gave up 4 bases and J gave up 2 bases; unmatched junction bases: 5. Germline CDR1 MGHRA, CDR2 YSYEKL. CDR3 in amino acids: CASSPGQGDTDTQYF. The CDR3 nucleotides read TGCGCCAGCAGCCCCGGACAGGGCGACACAGATACGCAGTATTTT.

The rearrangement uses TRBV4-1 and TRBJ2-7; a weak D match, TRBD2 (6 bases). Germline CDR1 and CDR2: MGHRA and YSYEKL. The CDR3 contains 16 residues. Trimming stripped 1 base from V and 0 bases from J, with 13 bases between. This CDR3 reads CASSQAHGGSSYEQYF. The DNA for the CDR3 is TGCGCCAGCAGCCAAGCCCATGGGGGGAGCTCCTACGAGCAGTACTTC.

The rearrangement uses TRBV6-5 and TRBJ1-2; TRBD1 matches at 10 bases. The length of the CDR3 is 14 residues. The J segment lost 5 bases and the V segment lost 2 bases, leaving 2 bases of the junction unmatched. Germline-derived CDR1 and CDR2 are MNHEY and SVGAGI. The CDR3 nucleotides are TGTGCCAGCAGTTACGACAGGGGGCTGTATGGCTACACCTTC. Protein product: CASSYDRGLYGYTF.